This T cell receptor beta chain was sequenced in a study of CD8 T cells in ankylosing spondylitis. Study conclusions and caveats: Enrichment of disease-linked clones was reportedly significant in matched ankylosing spondylitis synovial fluid.

On this clonotype itself: What it binds is unknown.

Researchers built TCR beta libraries using quantitative 5'-RACE with molecular barcodes. MiXCR, applied by TCRdb to the 5' RACE reads, yields one record per CDR3 protein. The repertoire consists of under 150,000 distinct CDR3 sequences, with roughly 8.8% occurring once and the leading ten covering more than 3%. Sequenced material: blood, either unsorted or a sorted T cell fraction (not recorded which). This sequence originates from a male donor with ankylosing spondylitis or in good health (not recorded which).

For the CDR3, the DNA is TGCGCCAGCAGCTTGGGAGACTCCAGCGAGCAGTACTTC. As protein: CASSLGDSSEQYF. This chain connects TRBV5-1 to TRBJ2-7; D gene ambiguous. This CDR3 comprises 13 residues. Germline lookup yields CDR1 SGHRS and CDR2 YFSETQ. V shed 0 bases and J shed 6 bases, with 10 bases lying between them.